The present entry profiles one T cell receptor beta chain with its context. Its antigen is currently unknown. 13 Jbeta primers and 60 Vbeta primers were used for the PCR. This table comes from immunoSEQ multiplex PCR, and its TCRdb copy is limited to in-frame clones, with some not included. The table includes 150,000 to 200,000 clones, more than 75% detected once. The V end was cut by 4 bases, the J end by 1 base, with 8 bases between. There are 13 residues in the CDR3. Per the germline V gene, CDR1 is SEHNR and CDR2 is FQNEAQ (reference sequence). This entry comes from a study of cytomegalovirus exposure and HLA in healthy donors. Overall study findings and caveats: Trimming of TCR beta V- and J-genes showed a link, identified in a later analysis, to a missense DCLRE1C variant. The authors confirmed in vitro that three CMV-associated chains were specific for CMV antigens.

The clonotype comes from a woman between 18 and 30 years old in good health and CMV-seronegative. Sequencing was performed on PBMCs. The chain is built from TRBV7-9 and TRBJ2-7; unclear D gene. DNA for the CDR3: TGTGCCAGCAGCTCTCCGGGTTCCTACGAGCAGTACTTC. This encodes CASSSPGSYEQYF.